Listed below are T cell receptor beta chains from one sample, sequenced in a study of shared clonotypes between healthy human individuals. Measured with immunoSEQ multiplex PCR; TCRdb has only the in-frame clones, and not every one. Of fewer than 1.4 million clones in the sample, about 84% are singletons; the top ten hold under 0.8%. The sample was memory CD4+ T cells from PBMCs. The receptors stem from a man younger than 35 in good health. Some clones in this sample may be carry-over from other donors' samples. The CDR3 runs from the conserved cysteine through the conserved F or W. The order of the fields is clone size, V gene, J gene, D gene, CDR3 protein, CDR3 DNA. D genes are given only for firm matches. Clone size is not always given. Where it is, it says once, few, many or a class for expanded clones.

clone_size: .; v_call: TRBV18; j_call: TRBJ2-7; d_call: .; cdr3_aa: CASSPRGYGNTYEQYF; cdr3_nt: TGTGCCAGCTCCCCACGAGGATACGGTAACACCTACGAGCAGTACTTC
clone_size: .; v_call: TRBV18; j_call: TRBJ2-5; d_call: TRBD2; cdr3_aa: CASSPGLARGQETQYF; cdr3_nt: TGTGCCAGCTCACCCGGACTAGCGAGGGGTCAAGAGACCCAGTACTTC
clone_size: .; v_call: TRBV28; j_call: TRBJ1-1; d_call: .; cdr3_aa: CASRDRVNTEAFF; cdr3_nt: TGTGCCAGCAGAGATCGGGTGAACACTGAAGCTTTCTTT
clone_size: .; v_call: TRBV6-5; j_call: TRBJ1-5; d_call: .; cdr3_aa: CASSYSTWANQPQHF; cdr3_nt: TGTGCCAGCAGTTACTCGACTTGGGCCAATCAGCCCCAGCATTTT
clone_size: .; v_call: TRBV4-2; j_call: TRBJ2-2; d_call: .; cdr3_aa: CASSQDFSTSTGELFF; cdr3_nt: TGTGCCAGCAGCCAAGATTTCTCGACTTCCACCGGGGAGCTGTTTTTT
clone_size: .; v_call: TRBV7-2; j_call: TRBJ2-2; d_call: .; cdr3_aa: CASSPVGRNTGELFF; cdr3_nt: TGTGCCAGCAGCCCCGTAGGGAGAAACACCGGGGAGCTGTTTTTT
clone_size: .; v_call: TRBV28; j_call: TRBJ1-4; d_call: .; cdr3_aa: CASSAGSAGPTNEKLFF; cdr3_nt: TGTGCCAGCAGCGCCGGCAGCGCGGGCCCAACTAATGAAAAACTGTTTTTT
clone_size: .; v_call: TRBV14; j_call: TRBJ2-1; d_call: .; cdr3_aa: CASSGWDPRASEQFF; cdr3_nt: TGTGCCAGCAGCGGATGGGACCCCCGGGCGAGCGAGCAGTTCTTC
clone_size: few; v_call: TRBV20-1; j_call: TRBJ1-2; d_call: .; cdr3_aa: CSAHRAGYTF; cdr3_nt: TGCAGTGCCCACAGGGCCGGCTACACCTTC
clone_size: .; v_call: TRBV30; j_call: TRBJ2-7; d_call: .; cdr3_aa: CAWRSHLYEQYF; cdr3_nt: TGTGCCTGGAGGAGCCACCTCTACGAGCAGTACTTC
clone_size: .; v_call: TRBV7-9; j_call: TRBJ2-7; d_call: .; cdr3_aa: CASSLYPRDLSYEQYF; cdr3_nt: TGTGCCAGCAGCTTATATCCGCGGGACCTATCCTACGAGCAGTACTTC